The 4 T cell receptor beta chains below all came from one sample that was sequenced in a study. Assay: immunoSEQ multiplex PCR; the TCRdb copy retains only in-frame clones and omits some. The sample has nearly 70,000 clones; approximately 92% are singletons. The material sequenced was PBMCs. These receptors originate from a man aged 40-49 years with rheumatoid arthritis.

The chain joins TRBV11-1 to TRBJ2-3, with D unresolved. This CDR3 comprises 17 residues. Germline values: CDR1 SGHAT, CDR2 FQDESV (reference sequence). The V end lost 0 bases, the J end lost 2 bases, and 15 bases lay between the germline ends. CDR3 bases: TGTGCCAGCAGCTTAGCGCCCGATAACAGATACACAGATACGCAGTATTTT. Its protein product is CASSLAPDNRYTDTQYF.

The J gene is TRBJ1-1, the V gene TRBV18, with D hard to call. The CDR3 extends over 15 amino acids. The germline V gene has CDR1 KGHSH and CDR2 LQKENI. Trimming removed 1 base from V and 1 base from J, with 10 bases in between. CDR3 DNA: TGTGCCAGCTCACCACGGGAGGTTTCGAACACTGAAGCTTTCTTT. Translating gives CASSPREVSNTEAFF.

This clone has only a few counts. This chain uses TRBV19 with TRBJ1-4, with TRBD1 matching over 9 bases. The CDR3 spans 15 residues. J gave up 8 bases and V 5 bases, and 9 bases lay outside the gene matches. Germline assignment: CDR1 LNHDA and CDR2 SQIVND (reference sequence). CDR3: CASSLGQGNREKLFF. The CDR3 DNA reads as TGTGCCAGTAGTTTGGGACAGGGAAATCGCGAAAAACTGTTTTTT.

The chain joins TRBV24-1 to TRBJ2-7, with TRBD1 matching over 7 bases. Germline CDR1 reads KGHDR; CDR2 reads SFDVKD. This CDR3 has 15 residues. The V and J ends lost 3 bases and 4 bases, in that order; junction bases with no gene match: 8. This CDR3 is CATSDARTGIYEQYF. The CDR3 nucleotides read TGTGCCACCAGTGATGCCAGGACAGGAATATACGAGCAGTACTTC.